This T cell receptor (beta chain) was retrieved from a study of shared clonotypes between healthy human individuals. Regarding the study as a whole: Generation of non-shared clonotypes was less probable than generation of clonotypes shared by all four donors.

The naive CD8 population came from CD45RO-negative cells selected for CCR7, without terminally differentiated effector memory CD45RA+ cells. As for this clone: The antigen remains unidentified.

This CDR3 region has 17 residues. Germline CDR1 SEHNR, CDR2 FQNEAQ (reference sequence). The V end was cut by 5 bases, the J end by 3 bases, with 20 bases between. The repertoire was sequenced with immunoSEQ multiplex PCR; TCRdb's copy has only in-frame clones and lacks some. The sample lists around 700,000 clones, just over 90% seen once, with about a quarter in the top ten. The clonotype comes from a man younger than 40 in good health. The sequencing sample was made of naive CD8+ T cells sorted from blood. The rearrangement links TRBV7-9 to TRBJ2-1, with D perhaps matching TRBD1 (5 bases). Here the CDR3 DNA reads TGTGCCAGCAGCGCGACTCCTGATGTCAGGGTCTACAATGAGCAGTTCTTC. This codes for CASSATPDVRVYNEQFF.